This T cell receptor beta chain originates from a study of blood T cell repertoires in COVID-19. About the study: Sites across the United States, Italy and Spain contributed samples from acute and convalescent COVID-19.

This CDR3 is 14 amino acids long. CDR1 and CDR2 (germline): MNHEY, SMNVEV (reference sequence). Trimming pared 4 bases from V and 0 bases from J, leaving 10 bases between. Original processing methods: Nucleated cell number was recorded as an estimate derived from reference gene primer amplification. TCRdb's copy holds only in-frame clones and misses some; the assay was immunoSEQ multiplex PCR. V, J and clone size derive from that table, while D and trimming were established from the DNA sequence. The repertoire includes approximately 74,000 clones, roughly 86% of them detected once, and approximately 1.8% sits in the top ten.

This receptor was identified in a woman aged 55-70 years with acute or convalescent COVID-19. V and J are TRBV27 and TRBJ2-7, with D tentatively TRBD2 (5 bases). The specimen was peripheral blood. The CDR3 coding sequence is TGTGCCAGCAGTTACAGCGGTTCCTCCTACGAGCAGTACTTC. Its protein product is CASSYSGSSYEQYF.